This TCR beta chain was captured in a study of shared T cell receptors in the human thymus. Produced via immunoSEQ multiplex PCR; TCRdb's table is partial and in-frame only. The sample carries some 720,000 clones, 70% to 90% recorded once. V was pared by 0 bases and J by 2 bases, with 8 bases between. Germline V lookup: CDR1 LGHNA, CDR2 YNFKEQ. This CDR3 comprises 14 residues. These records were also assigned to another study, of human thymus T cells.

The origin of this receptor is a boy under two years old with a congenital heart defect. Sequenced sample: thymocytes. The gene calls are TRBV4-2 and TRBJ2-7, with D perhaps matching TRBD1 (5 bases). The CDR3 DNA is TGTGCCAGCAGCCAAGAAGGGGCTCCCTACGAGCAGTACTTC. Protein sequence: CASSQEGAPYEQYF.